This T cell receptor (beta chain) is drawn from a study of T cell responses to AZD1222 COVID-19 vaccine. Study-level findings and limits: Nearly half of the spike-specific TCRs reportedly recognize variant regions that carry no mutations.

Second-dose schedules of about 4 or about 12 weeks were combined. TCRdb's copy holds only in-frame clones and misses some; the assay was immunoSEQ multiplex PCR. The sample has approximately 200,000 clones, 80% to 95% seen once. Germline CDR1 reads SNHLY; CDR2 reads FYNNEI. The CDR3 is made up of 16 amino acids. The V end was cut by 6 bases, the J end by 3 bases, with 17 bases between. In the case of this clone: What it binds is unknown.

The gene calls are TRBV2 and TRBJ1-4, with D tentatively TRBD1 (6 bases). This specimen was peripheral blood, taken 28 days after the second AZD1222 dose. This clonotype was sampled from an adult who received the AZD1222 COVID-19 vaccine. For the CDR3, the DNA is TGTGCCAGCAGAGATCCTCGGGGGGGGCCTAATGAAAAACTGTTTTTT. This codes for CASRDPRGGPNEKLFF. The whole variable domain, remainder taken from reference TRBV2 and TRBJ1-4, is EPEVTQTPSHQVTQMGQEVILRCVPISNHLYFYWYRQILGQKVEFLVSFYNNEISEKSEIFDDQFSVERPDGSNFTLKIRSTKLEDSAMYFCASRDPRGGPNEKLFFGSGTQLSVL.